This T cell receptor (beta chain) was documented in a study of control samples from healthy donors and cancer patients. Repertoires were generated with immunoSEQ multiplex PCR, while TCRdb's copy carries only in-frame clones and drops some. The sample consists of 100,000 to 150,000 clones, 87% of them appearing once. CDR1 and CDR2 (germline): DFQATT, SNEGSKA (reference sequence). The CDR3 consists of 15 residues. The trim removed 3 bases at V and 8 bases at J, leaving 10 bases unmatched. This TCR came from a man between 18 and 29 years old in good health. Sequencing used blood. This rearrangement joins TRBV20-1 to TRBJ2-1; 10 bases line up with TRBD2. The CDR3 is CSASSSSGREDEQFF. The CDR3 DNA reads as TGCAGTGCTAGTTCTTCTAGCGGGAGAGAGGATGAGCAGTTCTTC.